Presented here are 27 T cell receptor beta chains from one specimen sequenced in a study of T cell repertoires and HLA-DP antigens. Using immunoSEQ multiplex PCR, the repertoire was profiled, and TCRdb retains in-frame clones only, with some absent. Here the sample spans approximately 89,000 clones, approximately 86% being singletons. No antigen is known for these receptors. Sequenced: CD4+ T cells from PBMCs. These receptors were taken from a man aged 50 or older in good health and CMV-seronegative.

The chain carries TRBV4-2 and TRBJ1-1; unclear D gene. The CDR3 extends over 13 amino acids. V was shortened by 0 bases and J by 5 bases, with 7 bases between the two germline ends. CDR1 and CDR2 from the germline V gene are LGHNA and YNFKEQ. In DNA, the CDR3 is TGTGCCAGCAGCCAAGAGATTTTGACTGAAGCTTTCTTT. It codes for CASSQEILTEAFF.

This chain connects TRBV5-8 to TRBJ2-7; D tentatively fits TRBD1 or TRBD2 (6 bases each). The V end lost 2 bases, the J end lost 3 bases, and 15 bases lay between the germline ends. Germline V gene lookup returns CDR1 SGHTS and CDR2 YDEGEE. This CDR3 is 15 amino acids long. The CDR3 protein is CASSFRGRGLYEQYF. The CDR3 region has the DNA TGTGCCAGCAGCTTCAGGGGTCGGGGACTCTACGAGCAGTACTTC.

V is TRBV5-6 and J is TRBJ1-1, with D perhaps matching TRBD1 (6 bases). CDR1 and CDR2 from the germline V gene are SGHDT and YYEEEE. V lost 3 bases, J lost 0 bases, and 9 bases lay in between. The CDR3 consists of 14 residues. The CDR3 nucleotides read TGTGCCAGCAGCTATGACAGGCTGAACACTGAAGCTTTCTTT. The encoded protein is CASSYDRLNTEAFF. The variable domain in full, with the rest retrieved from reference TRBV5-6 and TRBJ1-1, is DAGVTQSPTHLIKTRGQQVTLRCSPKSGHDTVSWYQQALGQGPQFIFQYYEEEERQRGNFPDRFSGHQFPNYSSELNVNALLLGDSALYLCASSYDRLNTEAFFGQGTRLTVV.

The chain carries TRBV6-5 and TRBJ1-2; D unresolved. The CDR3 loop spans 14 amino acids. The germline CDR1 and CDR2 sequences are MNHEY and SVGAGI. Trimming left V 8 bases short and J 0 bases short, with 13 bases between. The CDR3 loop is CASRRTEANYGYTF. DNA for the CDR3: TGTGCCAGCCGTAGGACGGAAGCTAACTATGGCTACACCTTC.

This clone was picked up one time. The V call is TRBV10-2, the J call TRBJ2-7, with unresolved D. The CDR3 consists of 11 residues. CDR1 is WSHSY, CDR2 SAAADI, per germline. Trimming removed 4 bases from V and 6 bases from J, with 7 bases in between. CDR3 coding DNA: TGCGCCAGCAGTGTGGGCGTCGAGCAGTACTTC. Protein product: CASSVGVEQYF.

In its sample, this clone was seen a few times. V usage is TRBV7-2 and J usage is TRBJ2-7; TRBD2 aligns across 7 bases. The V gene's germline CDR1 is SGHTA and CDR2 FQGNSA. This CDR3 region has 14 residues. The V and J ends lost 3 bases and 0 bases, in that order; junction bases with no gene match: 2. For the CDR3, the DNA is TGTGCCAGCAGCTTTTCTAGCGGCTCCTACGAGCAGTACTTC. Translating it yields CASSFSSGSYEQYF.

With regard to this clone: The same CDR3 can be traced to other DNA sequences in this sample. V usage is TRBV18 and J usage is TRBJ2-5, with 7 nucleotides matching TRBD2. V lost 1 base and J lost 4; bases outside the gene matches: 3. This CDR3 comprises 14 residues. Germline V gives CDR1 KGHSH, CDR2 LQKENI. In DNA, the CDR3 is TGTGCCAGCTCACCACGGACGGGAGGAGAGACCCAGTACTTC. This codes for CASSPRTGGETQYF.

The V gene is TRBV6-5, the J gene TRBJ1-6; TRBD1 matches 7 bases. V lost 9 bases and J lost 10; bases outside the gene matches: 6. Germline values: CDR1 MNHEY, CDR2 SVGAGI. This CDR3 region has 12 residues. As DNA, the CDR3 is TGTGCCAGTCGACAGGGCGGATCACCCCTCCACTTT. Residues: CASRQGGSPLHF.

This CDR3 reads CASSLRQSNYGYTF. CDR3 bases: TGTGCCAGTAGTCTACGACAGAGTAACTATGGCTACACCTTC. The chain carries TRBV19 and TRBJ1-2; tentatively, D is TRBD1 (5 bases). V lost 5 bases and J lost 1, with 11 bases in between. The CDR3 has 14 amino acids. Germline values: CDR1 LNHDA, CDR2 SQIVND (reference sequence).

The chain's CDR3 is CASTTAPLVSYGEQFF. The CDR3, as DNA: TGTGCCAGCACCACGGCCCCACTAGTTTCATACGGTGAGCAGTTCTTC. The rearrangement links TRBV2 to TRBJ2-1, with a possible D match to TRBD2 (5 bases). The CDR3 loop spans 16 amino acids. The germline gives CDR1 SNHLY, CDR2 FYNNEI. V was shortened by 7 bases and J by 9 bases, with 25 bases between the two germline ends. Full variable domain (outside the CDR3, taken from reference TRBV2 and TRBJ2-1): EPEVTQTPSHQVTQMGQEVILRCVPISNHLYFYWYRQILGQKVEFLVSFYNNEISEKSEIFDDQFSVERPDGSNFTLKIRSTKLEDSAMYFCASTTAPLVSYGEQFFGPGTRLTVL.

The chain carries TRBV4-3 and TRBJ1-2, with TRBD1 matching over 10 bases. Per germline, CDR1 LGHNA and CDR2 YSLEER. The CDR3 length is 18 residues. V lost 1 base and J lost 8; bases outside the gene matches: 16. The CDR3 region is CASSQVFSGTGATRGYTF. In DNA, the CDR3 is TGCGCCAGCAGCCAAGTTTTTTCAGGGACAGGGGCCACTCGAGGCTACACCTTC.

V is TRBV4-1 and J is TRBJ1-1; 9 bases align to TRBD1. Unmatched junction bases numbered 8, after V lost 4 bases and J lost 2 bases. Germline values: CDR1 MGHRA, CDR2 YSYEKL. The CDR3 loop spans 16 amino acids. CDR3 loop: CASSLREQGANTEAFF. CDR3 DNA sequence: TGCGCCAGCAGCCTAAGAGAACAGGGGGCAAACACTGAAGCTTTCTTT.

This clone was counted between two and nine times. This sequence joins TRBV29-1 and TRBJ2-7; weak D call: TRBD1 (5 bases). CDR3 length equals 12 residues. The V gene's germline CDR1 is SQVTM and CDR2 ANQGSEA. V was shortened by 6 bases and J by 6 bases, with 15 bases between the two germline ends. CDR3 amino acids: CSVSDSGPEQYF. CDR3 in DNA: TGCAGCGTCTCCGATTCAGGGCCCGAGCAGTACTTC.

This clone was observed a single time. The chain employs TRBV6-1 and TRBJ2-2; D may be TRBD2 (6 bases). The CDR3 sequence is 14 residues long. Per germline, CDR1 MNHNS and CDR2 SASEGT. Trimming took 6 bases from V and 2 from J, leaving 10 bases between them. The CDR3 is CASRPGLNTGELFF. DNA of the CDR3: TGTGCCAGCAGGCCGGGACTTAACACCGGGGAGCTGTTTTTT.

The CDR3 DNA reads as TGTGCCAGCAGCCAAGATGTGAGGGAGACCCAGTACTTC. It is translated as CASSQDVRETQYF. This chain uses TRBV4-2 with TRBJ2-5; no clear D. The CDR3 is made up of 13 amino acids. Per germline, CDR1 LGHNA and CDR2 YNFKEQ. The V and J ends lost 0 bases and 5 bases respectively, with 7 bases between them.

The chain has TRBV27 and TRBJ2-7, with TRBD1 as a possible D gene (5 bases). The ends were cut back, 3 bases at V and 0 bases at J, with 15 bases in the middle. From germline, CDR1 is MNHEY and CDR2 SMNVEV (reference sequence). The CDR3 is 16 residues long. The CDR3 loop is CASSLSTVTSSYEQYF. The CDR3 nucleotides read TGTGCCAGCAGTTTGTCGACAGTGACGAGCTCCTACGAGCAGTACTTC.

The rearrangement joins TRBV9 to TRBJ1-2; perhaps TRBD1 as D (6 bases). This CDR3 spans 17 amino acids. The germline gives CDR1 SGDLS, CDR2 YYNGEE. V was trimmed by 3 bases and J by 3 bases, leaving 21 bases between them. This CDR3 reads CASSGPGQKMSDYGYTF. The CDR3 nucleotides read TGTGCCAGCAGCGGACCGGGACAAAAAATGTCGGACTATGGCTACACCTTC.

The chain has TRBV10-1 and TRBJ1-3; TRBD1 is a possible D gene (6 bases). CDR1 WNHNN and CDR2 SYGVQD come from the germline V gene (reference sequence). The CDR3 runs to 14 residues. V was cut by 6 bases and J by 1 base, with 10 bases left in between. Written as DNA, the CDR3 is TGCGCCAGCAGAAGCAGGGGTTCTGGAAACACCATATATTTT. Residues: CASRSRGSGNTIYF.

This sequence joins TRBV10-2 and TRBJ1-1; D may be TRBD1 (5 bases). The germline V gene encodes CDR1 WSHSY and CDR2 SAAADI. The CDR3 spans 9 residues. Trimming removed 10 bases at V and 11 bases at J, with 11 bases between. CDR3 loop: CAITGGAFF. CDR3 DNA sequence: TGCGCCATCACCGGGGGGGCTTTCTTT.

This sequence joins TRBV29-1 and TRBJ2-5; D call uncertain. Per the germline V gene, CDR1 is SQVTM and CDR2 is ANQGSEA. Trimming removed 4 bases from V and 5 bases from J, with 11 bases in between. The CDR3 has 12 amino acids. DNA of the CDR3: TGCAGCGTTGGGGCGGCGGTCGAGACCCAGTACTTC. Amino acid sequence: CSVGAAVETQYF.

The chain combines TRBV9 with TRBJ2-3; D not certain. V was pared by 0 bases and J by 4 bases, with 9 bases between. From germline, CDR1 is SGDLS and CDR2 YYNGEE. This CDR3 spans 14 amino acids. The CDR3 nucleotides are TGTGCCAGCAGCGTAGACCCAGCCCCAGATACGCAGTATTTT. Protein sequence: CASSVDPAPDTQYF.

The rearrangement links TRBV2 to TRBJ2-5; D perhaps matches TRBD1 (6 bases). The CDR3 has 13 residues. V lost 7 bases and J 9 bases, leaving 18 bases between the germline ends. Germline CDR1 is SNHLY and CDR2 is FYNNEI. The CDR3, as DNA: TGTGCCAGCAAAATGGGGCCAGGGGATTCCCAGTACTTC. Its translation: CASKMGPGDSQYF.

The chain is built from TRBV6-4 and TRBJ2-2, with TRBD2 as a possible D gene (6 bases). V was clipped by 2 bases and J by 1 base, with 11 bases between them. The germline V gene encodes CDR1 MRHNA and CDR2 SNTAGT. This CDR3 region has 16 residues. This chain's CDR3 is CASSDILRENTGELFF. CDR3 DNA: TGTGCCAGCAGTGACATTTTGCGGGAGAACACCGGGGAGCTGTTTTTT.

The chain couples TRBV30 to TRBJ2-7, with D perhaps matching TRBD1 (6 bases). CDR3 size: 12 residues. In germline, CDR1 is GTSNPN, CDR2 SVGIG (reference sequence). V lost 5 bases and J 6 bases, leaving 14 bases between the germline ends. The CDR3, as DNA: TGTGCCTGGGGTCCTCAGGGGCGCGAGCAGTACTTC. Translated, it gives CAWGPQGREQYF.

V usage is TRBV28 and J usage is TRBJ2-1; 8 bases align to TRBD2. CDR1 MDHEN and CDR2 SYDVKM come from the germline V gene. The CDR3 is 15 amino acids. Trimming cost V 6 bases and J 7 bases; bases outside gene matches: 11. The CDR3 loop reads CASRQRESPLNEQFF. Written as DNA, the CDR3 is TGTGCCAGCAGACAGCGGGAGAGCCCCTTGAATGAGCAGTTCTTC.

The V call is TRBV29-1, the J call TRBJ2-7; the D is unclear. Trimming removed 5 bases from V and 0 bases from J, with 14 bases in between. The CDR3 covers 14 residues. Per germline, CDR1 SQVTM and CDR2 ANQGSEA. The CDR3: CSVTWSQNSYEQYF. The CDR3 coding sequence is TGCAGCGTTACTTGGTCCCAGAACTCCTACGAGCAGTACTTC.

The table lists this clone with a count of one. The J gene is TRBJ2-1, the V gene TRBV7-2; D remains unclear. The CDR3 contains 16 residues. The germline V and J ends were trimmed by 5 bases and 0 bases, with 14 bases remaining between them. CDR1 and CDR2 (germline): SGHTA, FQGNSA. CDR3 in amino acids: CASSHTRTNSYNEQFF. For the CDR3, the DNA is TGTGCCAGCAGCCACACCCGGACGAACTCCTACAATGAGCAGTTCTTC.